This T cell receptor (beta chain) derives from a study of beta chain features in type 1 diabetes. Findings and caveats of the study: The question of HLA type influencing TCRB rearrangement was one that remained unresolved here.

Note on this clone: As yet, its antigen is unknown.

cDNA synthesis used the whole RNA isolate, giving expressed TCRB sequences. Assay used: immunoSEQ multiplex PCR; TCRdb lists only in-frame clones, some missing. The sample consists of some 9,800 clones, roughly 74% of them appearing once. Germline V CDR1 and CDR2: SGHNT, YENEEA. The V end was cut by 5 bases, the J end by 3 bases, with 10 bases between. There are 13 residues in the CDR3. This chain connects TRBV11-3 to TRBJ2-5, with D uncertain. Sequenced input: Tregs from blood. The sequence came from a woman between 18 and 29 years old in good health. CDR3 DNA sequence: TGTGCCAGCAGCCCAGACGGAGAAGAGACCCAGTACTTC. Translating it yields CASSPDGEETQYF.